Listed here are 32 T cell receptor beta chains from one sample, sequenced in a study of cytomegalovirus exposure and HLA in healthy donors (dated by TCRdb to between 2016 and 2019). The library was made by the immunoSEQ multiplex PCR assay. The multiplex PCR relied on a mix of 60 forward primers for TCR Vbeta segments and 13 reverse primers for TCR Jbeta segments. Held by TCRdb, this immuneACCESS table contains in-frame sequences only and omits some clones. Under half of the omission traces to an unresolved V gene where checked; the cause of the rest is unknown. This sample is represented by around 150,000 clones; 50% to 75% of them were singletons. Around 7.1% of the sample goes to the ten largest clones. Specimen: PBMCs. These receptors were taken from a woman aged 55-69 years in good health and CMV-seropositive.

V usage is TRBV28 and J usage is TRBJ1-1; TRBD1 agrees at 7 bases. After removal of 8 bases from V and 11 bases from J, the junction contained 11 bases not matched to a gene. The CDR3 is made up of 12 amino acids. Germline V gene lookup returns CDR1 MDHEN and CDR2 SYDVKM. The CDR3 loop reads CASRGQRGRAFF. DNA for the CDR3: TGTGCCAGCCGGGGACAGCGAGGGAGGGCTTTCTTT.

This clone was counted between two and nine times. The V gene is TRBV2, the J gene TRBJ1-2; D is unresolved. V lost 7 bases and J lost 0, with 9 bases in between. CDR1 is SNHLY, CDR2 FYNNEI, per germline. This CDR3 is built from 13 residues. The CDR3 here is CASTFLTNYGYTF. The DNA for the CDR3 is TGTGCCAGCACTTTCCTTACTAACTATGGCTACACCTTC.

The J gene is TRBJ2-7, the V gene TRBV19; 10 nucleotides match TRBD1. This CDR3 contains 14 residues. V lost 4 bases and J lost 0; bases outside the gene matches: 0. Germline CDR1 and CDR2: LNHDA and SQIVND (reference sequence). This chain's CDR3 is CASSRDRGSYEQYF. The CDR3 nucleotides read TGTGCCAGTAGTAGGGACAGGGGCTCCTACGAGCAGTACTTC. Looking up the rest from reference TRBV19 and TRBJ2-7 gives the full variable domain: DGGITQSPKYLFRKEGQNVTLSCEQNLNHDAMYWYRQDPGQGLRLIYYSQIVNDFQKGDIAEGYSVSREKKESFPLTVTSAQKNPTAFYLCASSRDRGSYEQYFGPGTRLTVT.

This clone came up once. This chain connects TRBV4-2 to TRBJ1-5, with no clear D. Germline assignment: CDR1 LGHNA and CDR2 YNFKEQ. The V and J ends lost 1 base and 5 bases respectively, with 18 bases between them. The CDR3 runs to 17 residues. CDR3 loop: CASSQGLALSADQPQHF. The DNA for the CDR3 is TGTGCCAGCAGCCAAGGGTTAGCTCTGTCCGCCGATCAGCCCCAGCATTTT.

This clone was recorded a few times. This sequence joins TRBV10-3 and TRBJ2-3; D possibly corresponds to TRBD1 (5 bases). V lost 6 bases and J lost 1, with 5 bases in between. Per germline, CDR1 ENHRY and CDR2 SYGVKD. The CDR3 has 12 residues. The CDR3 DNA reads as TGTGCCATCAGAGGGGGCACAGATACGCAGTATTTT. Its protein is CAIRGGTDTQYF.

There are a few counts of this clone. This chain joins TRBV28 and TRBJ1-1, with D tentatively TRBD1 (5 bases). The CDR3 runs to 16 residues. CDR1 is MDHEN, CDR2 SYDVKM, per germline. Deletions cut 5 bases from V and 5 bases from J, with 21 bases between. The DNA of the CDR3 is TGTGCCAGCAGTCCCTCTGGGCGGGGGAGGCGAACTGAAGCTTTCTTT. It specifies CASSPSGRGRRTEAFF. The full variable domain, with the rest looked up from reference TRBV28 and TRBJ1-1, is DVKVTQSSRYLVKRTGEKVFLECVQDMDHENMFWYRQDPGLGLRLIYFSYDVKMKEKGDIPEGYSVSREKKERFSLILESASTNQTSMYLCASSPSGRGRRTEAFFGQGTRLTVV.

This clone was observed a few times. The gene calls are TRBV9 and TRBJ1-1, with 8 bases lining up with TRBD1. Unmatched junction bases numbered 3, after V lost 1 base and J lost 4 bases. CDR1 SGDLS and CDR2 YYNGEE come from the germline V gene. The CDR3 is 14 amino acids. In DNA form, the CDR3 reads TGTGCCAGCAGCGTACAACAGGGGGGCACTGAAGCTTTCTTT. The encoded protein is CASSVQQGGTEAFF. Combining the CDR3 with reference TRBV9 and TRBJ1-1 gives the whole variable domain DSGVTQTPKHLITATGQRVTLRCSPRSGDLSVYWYQQSLDQGLQFLIQYYNGEERAKGNILERFSAQQFPDLHSELNLSSLELGDSALYFCASSVQQGGTEAFFGQGTRLTVV.

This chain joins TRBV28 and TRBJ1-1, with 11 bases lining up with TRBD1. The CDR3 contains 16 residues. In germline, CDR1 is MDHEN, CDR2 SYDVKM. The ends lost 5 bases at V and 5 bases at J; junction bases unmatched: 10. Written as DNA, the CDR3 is TGTGCCAGCAGTATCGGACAGGGGGCGTTCGGAACTGAAGCTTTCTTT. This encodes CASSIGQGAFGTEAFF.

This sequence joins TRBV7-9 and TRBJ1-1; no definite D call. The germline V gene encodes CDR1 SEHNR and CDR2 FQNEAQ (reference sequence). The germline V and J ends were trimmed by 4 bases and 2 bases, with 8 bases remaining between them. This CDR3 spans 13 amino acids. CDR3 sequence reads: CASSSQANTEAFF. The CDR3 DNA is TGTGCCAGCAGCTCTCAAGCTAACACTGAAGCTTTCTTT.

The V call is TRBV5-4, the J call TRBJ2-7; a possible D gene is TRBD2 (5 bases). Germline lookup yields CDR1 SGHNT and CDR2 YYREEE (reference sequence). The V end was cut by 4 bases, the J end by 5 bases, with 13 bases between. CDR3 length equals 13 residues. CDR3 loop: CASSGSRADEQYF. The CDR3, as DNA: TGTGCCAGCAGCGGAAGCAGAGCGGACGAGCAGTACTTC. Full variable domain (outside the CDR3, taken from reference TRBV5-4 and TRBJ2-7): ETGVTQSPTHLIKTRGQQVTLRCSSQSGHNTVSWYQQALGQGPQFIFQYYREEENGRGNFPPRFSGLQFPNYSSELNVNALELDDSALYLCASSGSRADEQYFGPGTRLTVT.

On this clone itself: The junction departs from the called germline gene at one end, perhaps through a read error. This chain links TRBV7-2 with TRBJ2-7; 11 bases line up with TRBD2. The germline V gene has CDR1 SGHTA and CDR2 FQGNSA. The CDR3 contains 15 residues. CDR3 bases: TGTGCCAGCAACTTAGCGGGAGGGCCCTCCTACGAGCAGTACTTC. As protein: CASNLAGGPSYEQYF.

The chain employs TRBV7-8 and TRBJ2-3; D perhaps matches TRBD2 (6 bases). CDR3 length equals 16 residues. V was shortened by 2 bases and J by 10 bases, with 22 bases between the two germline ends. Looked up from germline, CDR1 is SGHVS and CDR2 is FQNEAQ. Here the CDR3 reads CASSLFNRGTGVPQYF. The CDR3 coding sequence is TGTGCCAGCAGCTTATTCAATCGGGGAACGGGAGTTCCGCAGTATTTT.

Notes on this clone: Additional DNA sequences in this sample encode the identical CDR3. The CDR3 sequence is CSVERQGAGTGELFF. The CDR3 DNA reads as TGCAGCGTTGAAAGGCAGGGGGCTGGCACCGGGGAGCTGTTTTTT. V is TRBV29-1 and J is TRBJ2-2, with TRBD1 identical over 8 bases. CDR3 size: 15 residues. Germline V CDR1 and CDR2: SQVTM, ANQGSEA. V dropped 2 bases and J dropped 4; count of bases not matched to a gene: 6.

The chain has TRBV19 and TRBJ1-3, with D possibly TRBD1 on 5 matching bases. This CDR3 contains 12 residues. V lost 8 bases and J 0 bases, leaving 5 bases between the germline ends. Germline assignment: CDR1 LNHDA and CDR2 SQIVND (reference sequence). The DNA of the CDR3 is TGTGCCAGTCAGGGCTCTGGAAACACCATATATTTT. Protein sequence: CASQGSGNTIYF.

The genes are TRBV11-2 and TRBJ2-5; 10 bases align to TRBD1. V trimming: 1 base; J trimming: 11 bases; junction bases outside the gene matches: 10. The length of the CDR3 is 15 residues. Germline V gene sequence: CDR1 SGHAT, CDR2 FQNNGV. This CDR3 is CASSLGGTGELKQYF. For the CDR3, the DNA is TGTGCCAGCAGCTTAGGGGGGACAGGGGAGTTAAAGCAGTACTTC. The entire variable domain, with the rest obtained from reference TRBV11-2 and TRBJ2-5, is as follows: EAGVAQSPRYKIIEKRQSVAFWCNPISGHATLYWYQQILGQGPKLLIQFQNNGVVDDSQLPKDRFSAERLKGVDSTLKIQPAKLEDSAVYLCASSLGGTGELKQYFGPGTRLLVL.

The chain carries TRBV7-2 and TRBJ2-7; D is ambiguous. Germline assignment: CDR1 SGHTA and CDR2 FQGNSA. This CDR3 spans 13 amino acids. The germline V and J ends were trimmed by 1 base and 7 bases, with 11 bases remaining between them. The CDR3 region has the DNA TGTGCCAGCAGCTTAGTATGGCCTGCAGAGCAGTACTTC. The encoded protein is CASSLVWPAEQYF.

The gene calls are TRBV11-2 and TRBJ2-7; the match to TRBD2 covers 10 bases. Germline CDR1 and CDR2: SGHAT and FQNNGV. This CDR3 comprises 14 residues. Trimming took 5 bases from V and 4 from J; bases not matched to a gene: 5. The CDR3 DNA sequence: TGTGCCAGCAGCCCGGGGACTAGCGTGTACGAGCAGTACTTC. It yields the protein CASSPGTSVYEQYF.

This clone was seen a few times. CDR3 sequence: CASSPSTGPSSGANVLTF. CDR3 DNA: TGCGCCAGCAGCCCATCGACAGGCCCTTCTTCTGGGGCCAACGTCCTGACTTTC. J is TRBJ2-6 and V is TRBV4-3, with D possibly matching TRBD1 (6 bases). Trimming shortened V by 4 bases and J by 1 base, and 17 bases separated the two germline ends. CDR3 length: 18 amino acids. Germline V gene data show CDR1 as LGHNA and CDR2 as YSLEER.

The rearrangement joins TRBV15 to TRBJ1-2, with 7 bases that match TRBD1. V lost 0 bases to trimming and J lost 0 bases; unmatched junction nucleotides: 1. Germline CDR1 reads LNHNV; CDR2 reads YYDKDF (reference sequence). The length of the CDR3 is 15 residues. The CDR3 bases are TGTGCCACCAGCAGAGATGGGACAGCTAACTATGGCTACACCTTC. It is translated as CATSRDGTANYGYTF.

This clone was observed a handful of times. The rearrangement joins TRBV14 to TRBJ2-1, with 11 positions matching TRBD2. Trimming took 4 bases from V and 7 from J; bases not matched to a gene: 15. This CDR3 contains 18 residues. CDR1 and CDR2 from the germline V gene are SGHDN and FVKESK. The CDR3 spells CASSPLLGSGRAGNEQFF. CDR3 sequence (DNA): TGTGCCAGCAGCCCGCTTCTAGGTAGCGGGAGGGCCGGGAATGAGCAGTTCTTC.

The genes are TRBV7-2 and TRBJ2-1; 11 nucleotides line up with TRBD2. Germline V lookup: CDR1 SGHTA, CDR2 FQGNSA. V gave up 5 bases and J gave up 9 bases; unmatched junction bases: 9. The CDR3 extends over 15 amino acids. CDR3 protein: CASSPDSGRASEQFF. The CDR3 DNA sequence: TGTGCCAGCAGCCCCGATAGCGGGAGGGCCAGTGAGCAGTTCTTC.

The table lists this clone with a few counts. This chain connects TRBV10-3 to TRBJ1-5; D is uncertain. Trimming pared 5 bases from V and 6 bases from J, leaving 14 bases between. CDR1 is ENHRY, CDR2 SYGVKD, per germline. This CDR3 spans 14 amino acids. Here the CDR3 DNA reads TGTGCCATCAGTCCGGGTCTTGACGGTCAGCCCCAGCATTTT. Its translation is CAISPGLDGQPQHF.

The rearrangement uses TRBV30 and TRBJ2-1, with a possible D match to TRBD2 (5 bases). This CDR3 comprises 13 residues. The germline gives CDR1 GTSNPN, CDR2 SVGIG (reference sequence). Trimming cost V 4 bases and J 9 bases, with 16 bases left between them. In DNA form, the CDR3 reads TGTGCCTGGAAACGGGGTATCCTACGTGAGCAGTTCTTC. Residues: CAWKRGILREQFF.

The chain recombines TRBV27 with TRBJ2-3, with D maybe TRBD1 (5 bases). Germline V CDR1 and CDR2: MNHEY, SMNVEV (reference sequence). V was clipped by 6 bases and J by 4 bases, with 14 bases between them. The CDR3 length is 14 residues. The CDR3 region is CASSLGVLADTQYF. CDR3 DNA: TGTGCCAGCAGCCTAGGGGTATTGGCAGATACGCAGTATTTT.

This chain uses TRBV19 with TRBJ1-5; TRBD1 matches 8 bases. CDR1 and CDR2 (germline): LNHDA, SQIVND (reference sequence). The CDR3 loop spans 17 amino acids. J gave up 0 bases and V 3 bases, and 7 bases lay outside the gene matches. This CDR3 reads CASSIRQGRYSNQPQHF. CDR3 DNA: TGTGCCAGTAGTATCCGACAGGGGCGATATAGCAATCAGCCCCAGCATTTT.

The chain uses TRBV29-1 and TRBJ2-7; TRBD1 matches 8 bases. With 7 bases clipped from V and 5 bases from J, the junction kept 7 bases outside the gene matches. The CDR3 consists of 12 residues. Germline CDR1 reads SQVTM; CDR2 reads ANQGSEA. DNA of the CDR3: TGCAGCGCCCGGACAGGGATCGACGAGCAGTACTTC. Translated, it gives CSARTGIDEQYF.

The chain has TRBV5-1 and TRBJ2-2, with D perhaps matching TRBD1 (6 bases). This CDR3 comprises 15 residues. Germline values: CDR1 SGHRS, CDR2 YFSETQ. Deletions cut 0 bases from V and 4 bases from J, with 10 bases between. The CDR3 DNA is TGCGCCAGCAGCTTGGCTGGACAGTCCACCGGGGAGCTGTTTTTT. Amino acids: CASSLAGQSTGELFF.

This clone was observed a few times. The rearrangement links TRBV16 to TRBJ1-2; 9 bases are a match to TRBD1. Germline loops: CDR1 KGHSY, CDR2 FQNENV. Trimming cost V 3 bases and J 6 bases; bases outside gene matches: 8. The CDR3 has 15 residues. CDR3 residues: CASSHSGTGTNGYTF. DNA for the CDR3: TGTGCCAGCAGCCACTCCGGGACAGGGACTAATGGCTACACCTTC.

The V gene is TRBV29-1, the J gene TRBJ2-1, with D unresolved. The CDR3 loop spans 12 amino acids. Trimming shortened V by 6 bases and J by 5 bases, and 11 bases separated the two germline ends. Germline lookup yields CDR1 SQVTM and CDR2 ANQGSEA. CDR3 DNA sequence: TGCAGCGTCCCCCGGTCGGACAATGAGCAGTTCTTC. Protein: CSVPRSDNEQFF.

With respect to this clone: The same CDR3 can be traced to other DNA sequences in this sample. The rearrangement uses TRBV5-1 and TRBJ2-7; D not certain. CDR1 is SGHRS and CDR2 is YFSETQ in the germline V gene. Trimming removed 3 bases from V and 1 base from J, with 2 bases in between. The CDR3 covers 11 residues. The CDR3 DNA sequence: TGCGCCAGCAGCTCTTCCTACGAGCAGTACTTC. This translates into CASSSSYEQYF. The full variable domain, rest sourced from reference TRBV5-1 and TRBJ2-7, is KAGVTQTPRYLIKTRGQQVTLSCSPISGHRSVSWYQQTPGQGLQFLFEYFSETQRNKGNFPGRFSGRQFSNSRSEMNVSTLELGDSALYLCASSSSYEQYFGPGTRLTVT.

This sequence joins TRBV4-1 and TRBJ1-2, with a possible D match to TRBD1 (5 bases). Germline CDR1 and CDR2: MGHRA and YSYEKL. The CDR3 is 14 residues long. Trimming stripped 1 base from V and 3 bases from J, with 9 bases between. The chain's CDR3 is CASSQGARDYGYTF. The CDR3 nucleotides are TGCGCCAGCAGCCAAGGAGCCAGGGACTATGGCTACACCTTC.

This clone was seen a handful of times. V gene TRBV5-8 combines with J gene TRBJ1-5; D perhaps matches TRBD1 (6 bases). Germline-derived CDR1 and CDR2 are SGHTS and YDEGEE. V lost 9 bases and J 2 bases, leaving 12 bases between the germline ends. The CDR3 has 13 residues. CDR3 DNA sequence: TGTGCCACCGGGACACCTGGCAATCAGCCCCAGCATTTT. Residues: CATGTPGNQPQHF.